One sample yielded the 23 T cell receptor beta chains listed below, sequenced in a study of cytomegalovirus exposure and HLA in healthy donors. PCR employed 60 Vbeta and 13 Jbeta primers. Clones were read by immunoSEQ multiplex PCR, and TCRdb kept only the in-frame ones, dropping some. The table shows tens of thousands of clones, with 65% to 80% occurring only once. The sample consisted of PBMCs. The receptors originated from a woman in her fifties or sixties in good health and CMV-seropositive.

The chain employs TRBV7-2 and TRBJ2-5; 7 nucleotides align to TRBD1. The J call could be wrong; TRBJ2-7 is a better fit for the DNA end. Germline CDR1 and CDR2: SGHTA and FQGNSA. The CDR3 sequence is 17 residues long. CDR3 sequence (DNA): TGTGCCAGCAGCGTAATGTTTGGGGGACAGATTAACTACGAGCAGTACTTC. Protein sequence: CASSVMFGGQINYEQYF.

The chain recombines TRBV7-9 with TRBJ2-2, with D possibly matching TRBD1 (6 bases). The V gene lost 6 bases and the J gene lost 3 bases, with 17 bases spanning the gap. This CDR3 comprises 16 residues. In germline, CDR1 is SEHNR, CDR2 FQNEAQ (reference sequence). Written as DNA, the CDR3 is TGTGCCAGCAGACAAAGGCCCAGGGGAGACACCGGGGAGCTGTTTTTT. This sequence encodes CASRQRPRGDTGELFF. Full variable domain (outside the CDR3, taken from reference TRBV7-9 and TRBJ2-2): DTGVSQNPRHKITKRGQNVTFRCDPISEHNRLYWYRQTLGQGPEFLTYFQNEAQLEKSRLLSDRFSAERPKGSFSTLEIQRTEQGDSAMYLCASRQRPRGDTGELFFGEGSRLTVL.

This clone came up a few times. The chain is built from TRBV11-2 and TRBJ2-5, with 7 bases lining up with TRBD1. V trimming: 5 bases; J trimming: 0 bases; junction bases outside the gene matches: 15. The CDR3 runs to 18 residues. The germline V gene encodes CDR1 SGHAT and CDR2 FQNNGV. This chain's CDR3 is CASSPGGWAGVYQETQYF. CDR3 DNA sequence: TGTGCCAGCAGCCCAGGGGGTTGGGCAGGTGTTTACCAAGAGACCCAGTACTTC.

This chain joins TRBV7-2 and TRBJ2-2; TRBD2 is a possible D gene (5 bases). Germline-derived CDR1 and CDR2 are SGHTA and FQGNSA. This CDR3 has 15 residues. V was cut by 2 bases and J by 7 bases, with 14 bases left in between. CDR3 in amino acids: CASSLRGPSGGELFF. The CDR3 DNA is TGTGCCAGCAGCTTAAGAGGGCCCTCGGGCGGGGAGCTGTTTTTT. The variable domain in full, completed from reference TRBV7-2 and TRBJ2-2, reads GAGVSQSPSNKVTEKGKDVELRCDPISGHTALYWYRQSLGQGLEFLIYFQGNSAPDKSGLPSDRFSAERTGGSVSTLTIQRTQQEDSAVYLCASSLRGPSGGELFFGEGSRLTVL.

The V and J genes are TRBV28 and TRBJ1-2; weak D call: TRBD1 (6 bases). CDR3 length equals 12 residues. Germline V gene sequence: CDR1 MDHEN, CDR2 SYDVKM. Deletions cut 5 bases from V and 8 bases from J, with 12 bases between. The CDR3 region is CASSTLTGGYTF. CDR3 bases: TGTGCCAGCAGTACACTGACAGGAGGCTACACCTTC.

The gene calls are TRBV9 and TRBJ2-1; 8 bases are shared with TRBD1. V lost 8 bases and J lost 4; bases outside the gene matches: 8. Per the germline V gene, CDR1 is SGDLS and CDR2 is YYNGEE. The CDR3 runs 14 residues. CDR3 nucleotide sequence: TGTGCCAGTACGCCGGGACAGGCGTACAATGAGCAGTTCTTC. Its protein is CASTPGQAYNEQFF.

This clone was found a few times. J is TRBJ2-5 and V is TRBV19; 8 bases line up with TRBD1. The CDR3 has 14 residues. Looked up from germline, CDR1 is LNHDA and CDR2 is SQIVND (reference sequence). Germline trimming cut 3 bases from V and 1 base from J; bases unmatched to any gene: 1. CDR3 sequence: CASSMTGAQETQYF. The CDR3 DNA reads TGTGCCAGTAGTATGACAGGGGCCCAAGAGACCCAGTACTTC.

The genes are TRBV7-9 and TRBJ2-2; 12 bases are shared with TRBD2. The CDR3 is 19 residues long. Germline assignment: CDR1 SEHNR and CDR2 FQNEAQ (reference sequence). V dropped 5 bases and J dropped 4; count of bases not matched to a gene: 14. The DNA for the CDR3 is TGTGCCAGCAGCCCAAAGACTAGCGGGAGACTACCGGGCACCGGGGAGCTGTTTTTT. Translated: CASSPKTSGRLPGTGELFF.

The chain links TRBV30 to TRBJ1-2; TRBD1 matches at 8 bases. This CDR3 comprises 12 residues. V gave up 3 bases and J gave up 7 bases; unmatched junction bases: 4. Germline assignment: CDR1 GTSNPN and CDR2 SVGIG (reference sequence). The CDR3 is CAWRTGARGYTF. The CDR3 DNA reads as TGTGCCTGGAGGACAGGGGCCCGTGGCTACACCTTC.

The chain couples TRBV6-1 to TRBJ2-5, with TRBD1 as a possible D gene (6 bases). V was pared by 4 bases and J by 3 bases, with 12 bases between. The germline CDR1 and CDR2 sequences are MNHNS and SASEGT. The CDR3 totals 14 residues. The DNA of the CDR3 is TGTGCCAGCAGTGGAGCGGACAGCAAAGAGACCCAGTACTTC. Protein: CASSGADSKETQYF.

This chain joins TRBV7-6 and TRBJ2-3, with D perhaps matching TRBD2 (5 bases). Germline CDR1 is SGHVS and CDR2 is FNYEAQ. This CDR3 spans 14 amino acids. Deletions cut 4 bases from V and 6 bases from J, with 14 bases between. This CDR3 reads CASSSPRGSDTQYF. The CDR3 coding sequence is TGTGCCAGCAGCTCTCCAAGAGGGAGTGATACGCAGTATTTT.

J is TRBJ2-1 and V is TRBV7-2, with 10 bases lining up with TRBD2. V dropped 1 base and J dropped 9; count of bases not matched to a gene: 9. CDR1 is SGHTA, CDR2 FQGNSA, per germline. This CDR3 region has 16 residues. The CDR3 sequence is CASSLGASGSLSEQFF. The CDR3 DNA reads as TGTGCCAGCAGCTTAGGGGCTAGCGGGAGTCTAAGTGAGCAGTTCTTC. Combining the CDR3 with reference TRBV7-2 and TRBJ2-1 gives the whole variable domain GAGVSQSPSNKVTEKGKDVELRCDPISGHTALYWYRQSLGQGLEFLIYFQGNSAPDKSGLPSDRFSAERTGGSVSTLTIQRTQQEDSAVYLCASSLGASGSLSEQFFGPGTRLTVL.

This chain uses TRBV14 with TRBJ1-3, with D unresolved. Germline-derived CDR1 and CDR2 are SGHDN and FVKESK. The CDR3 totals 14 residues. Trimming cost V 4 bases and J 1 base, with 8 bases left between them. CDR3 bases: TGTGCCAGCAGCCCTCGGGTGTCTGGAAACACCATATATTTT. Its protein is CASSPRVSGNTIYF.

The rearrangement uses TRBV7-3 and TRBJ2-1; 12 positions agree with TRBD2. This CDR3 is 17 amino acids long. Per the germline V gene, CDR1 is SGHTA and CDR2 is FQGTGA. The V gene end was trimmed by 3 bases and the J gene end by 2 bases; junction bases not matched to a gene: 5. CDR3 loop: CASSFSGLAGPYNEQFF. CDR3 DNA: TGTGCCAGCAGCTTCTCAGGACTAGCGGGACCCTACAATGAGCAGTTCTTC.

V and J are TRBV29-1 and TRBJ2-7; 7 nucleotides match TRBD1. CDR3 length: 14 residues. CDR1 is SQVTM, CDR2 ANQGSEA, per germline. V shed 7 bases and J 0 bases; nucleotides not matched to a gene: 9. DNA of the CDR3: TGCAGCGCGCTAGACAGGGCAAGCTCCTACGAGCAGTACTTC. Protein sequence: CSALDRASSYEQYF.

The chain recombines TRBV9 with TRBJ1-2; D may be TRBD1 (5 bases). V lost 0 bases and J 0 bases, leaving 9 bases between the germline ends. The CDR3 has 15 amino acids. Germline V gene sequence: CDR1 SGDLS, CDR2 YYNGEE. Written as DNA, the CDR3 is TGTGCCAGCAGCGTAGAACCAGGGCCTAACTATGGCTACACCTTC. Translation gives CASSVEPGPNYGYTF. The full variable domain, in which reference TRBV9 and TRBJ1-2 provide the parts outside the CDR3, is DSGVTQTPKHLITATGQRVTLRCSPRSGDLSVYWYQQSLDQGLQFLIQYYNGEERAKGNILERFSAQQFPDLHSELNLSSLELGDSALYFCASSVEPGPNYGYTFGSGTRLTVV.

In this sample, this clone turned up a few times. The rearrangement uses TRBV5-1 and TRBJ1-5; D not resolved. Germline lookup yields CDR1 SGHRS and CDR2 YFSETQ. This CDR3 has 15 residues. With 2 bases removed from V and 1 base from J, the gap between germline ends came to 10 bases. The chain's CDR3 is CASSFTSGSNQPQHF. Here the CDR3 DNA reads TGCGCCAGCAGCTTTACGTCGGGGAGCAATCAGCCCCAGCATTTT.

In its sample, this clone was seen a few times. The chain recombines TRBV25-1 with TRBJ2-3; D call uncertain. The V gene's germline CDR1 is MGHDK and CDR2 SYGVNS. V was cut by 3 bases and J by 6 bases, with 7 bases left in between. There are 12 residues in the CDR3. The CDR3 DNA reads as TGTGCCAGCAGTGAGTACTCGGATACGCAGTATTTT. Translation gives CASSEYSDTQYF.

Worth noting for this clone: The junction differs from germline at one of its ends, possibly a read error. The chain joins TRBV7-9 to TRBJ2-3, with D hard to call. The germline V gene has CDR1 SEHNR and CDR2 FQNEAQ (reference sequence). The CDR3 covers 11 residues. CDR3 DNA: TGTTCCAGCAGCTCAGTGGATACGCAGTATTTT. Residues: CSSSSVDTQYF.

The chain links TRBV7-2 to TRBJ2-3, with TRBD2 identical over 8 bases. CDR1 is SGHTA, CDR2 FQGNSA, per germline. J was trimmed by 0 bases and V by 5 bases; bases with no gene match: 7. The length of the CDR3 is 16 residues. The CDR3 DNA reads TGTGCCAGCAGCCCAACACTAGCGGCAAGCACAGATACGCAGTATTTT. Protein: CASSPTLAASTDTQYF.

The chain joins TRBV19 to TRBJ2-1, with 14 bases matching TRBD2. Germline V gene lookup returns CDR1 LNHDA and CDR2 SQIVND (reference sequence). The CDR3 extends over 16 amino acids. The trim removed 3 bases at V and 8 bases at J, leaving 6 bases unmatched. Written as DNA, the CDR3 is TGTGCCAGTAGTATTATGGGGACTAGCGGGAGAGATGAGCAGTTCTTC. Amino acid sequence: CASSIMGTSGRDEQFF.

The chain has TRBV7-8 and TRBJ2-3; tentative D call: TRBD1 (5 bases). The length of the CDR3 is 15 residues. CDR1 SGHVS and CDR2 FQNEAQ come from the germline V gene. V dropped 3 bases and J dropped 2 bases, with 12 bases sitting between them. DNA of the CDR3: TGTGCCAGCAGCTTCGCAGGGTATCCCACAGATACGCAGTATTTT. Its protein is CASSFAGYPTDTQYF.

This chain connects TRBV19 to TRBJ1-5; TRBD1 might be the D (5 bases). This CDR3 has 14 residues. The germline CDR1 and CDR2 sequences are LNHDA and SQIVND (reference sequence). V gave up 1 base and J gave up 7 bases, with 11 bases separating them. In DNA, the CDR3 is TGTGCCAGTAGTATAGGGGGCAGGGAACAGCCCCAGCATTTT. Its translation is CASSIGGREQPQHF.